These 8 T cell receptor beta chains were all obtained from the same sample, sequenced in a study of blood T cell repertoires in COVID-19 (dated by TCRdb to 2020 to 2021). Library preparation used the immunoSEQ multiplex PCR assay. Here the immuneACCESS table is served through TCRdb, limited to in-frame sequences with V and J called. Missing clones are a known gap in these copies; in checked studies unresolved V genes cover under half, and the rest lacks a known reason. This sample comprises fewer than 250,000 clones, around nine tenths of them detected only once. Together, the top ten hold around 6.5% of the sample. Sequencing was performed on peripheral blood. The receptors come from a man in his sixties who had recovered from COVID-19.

The CDR3 DNA follows: TGTGCCAGCAGCCAAGCCTGGGGAGTCTACGAGCAGTACTTC. Amino acid sequence: CASSQAWGVYEQYF. The chain recombines TRBV27 with TRBJ2-7; TRBD2 is a possible D gene (5 bases). From germline, CDR1 is MNHEY and CDR2 SMNVEV (reference sequence). CDR3 length: 14 residues. V was trimmed by 6 bases and J by 3 bases, leaving 15 bases between them.

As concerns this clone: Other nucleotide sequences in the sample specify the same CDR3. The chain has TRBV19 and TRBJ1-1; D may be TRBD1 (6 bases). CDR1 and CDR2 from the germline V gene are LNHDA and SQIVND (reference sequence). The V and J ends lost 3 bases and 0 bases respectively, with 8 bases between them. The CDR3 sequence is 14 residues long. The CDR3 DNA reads TGTGCCAGTAGTATCACAGGGATGAACACTGAAGCTTTCTTT. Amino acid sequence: CASSITGMNTEAFF. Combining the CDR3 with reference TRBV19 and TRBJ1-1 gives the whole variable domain DGGITQSPKYLFRKEGQNVTLSCEQNLNHDAMYWYRQDPGQGLRLIYYSQIVNDFQKGDIAEGYSVSREKKESFPLTVTSAQKNPTAFYLCASSITGMNTEAFFGQGTRLTVV.

In nucleotides, the CDR3 is TGTGCCAGCAGCACCTGGACTAGCGGCTACAATGAGCAGTTCTTC. Its translation: CASSTWTSGYNEQFF. This chain links TRBV7-8 with TRBJ2-1; 10 bases align to TRBD2. Germline trimming cut 5 bases from V and 3 bases from J; bases unmatched to any gene: 4. The V gene's germline CDR1 is SGHVS and CDR2 FQNEAQ. CDR3 length: 15 residues.

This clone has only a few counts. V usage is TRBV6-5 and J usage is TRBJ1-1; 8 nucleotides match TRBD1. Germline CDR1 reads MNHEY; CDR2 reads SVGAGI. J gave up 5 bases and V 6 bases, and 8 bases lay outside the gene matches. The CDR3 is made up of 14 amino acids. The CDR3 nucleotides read TGTGCCAGCAGCCCCGACAGGGGTGGGACTGAAGCTTTCTTT. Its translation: CASSPDRGGTEAFF.

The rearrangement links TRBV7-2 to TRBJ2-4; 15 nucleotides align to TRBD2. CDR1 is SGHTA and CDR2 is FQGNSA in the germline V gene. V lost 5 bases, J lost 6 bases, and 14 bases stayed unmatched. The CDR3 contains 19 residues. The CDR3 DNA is TGTGCCAGCAGCCTGGGACTAGCGGGAGGCGAAGTGCTGGGAAACATTCAGTACTTC. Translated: CASSLGLAGGEVLGNIQYF.

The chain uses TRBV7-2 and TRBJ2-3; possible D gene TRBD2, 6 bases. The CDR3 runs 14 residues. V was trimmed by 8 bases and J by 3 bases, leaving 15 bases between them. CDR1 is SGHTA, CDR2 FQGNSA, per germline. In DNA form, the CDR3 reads TGTGCCAGCTCTAGCGAAAGACGTACAGATACGCAGTATTTT. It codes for CASSSERRTDTQYF.

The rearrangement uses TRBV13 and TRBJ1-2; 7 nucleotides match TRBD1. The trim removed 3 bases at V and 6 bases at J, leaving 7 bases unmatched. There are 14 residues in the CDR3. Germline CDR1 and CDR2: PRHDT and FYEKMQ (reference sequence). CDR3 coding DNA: TGTGCCAGCAGCTTTACAGGGGAGAAGGATGGCTACACCTTC. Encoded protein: CASSFTGEKDGYTF. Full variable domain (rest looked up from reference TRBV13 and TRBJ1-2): AAGVIQSPRHLIKEKRETATLKCYPIPRHDTVYWYQQGPGQDPQFLISFYEKMQSDKGSIPDRFSAQQFSDYHSELNMSSLELGDSALYFCASSFTGEKDGYTFGSGTRLTVV.

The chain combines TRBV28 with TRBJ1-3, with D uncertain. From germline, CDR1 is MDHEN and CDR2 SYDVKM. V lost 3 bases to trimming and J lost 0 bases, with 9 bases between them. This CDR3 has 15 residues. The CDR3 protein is CASSFGVSSGNTIYF. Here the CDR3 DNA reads TGTGCCAGCAGTTTCGGGGTATCCTCTGGAAACACCATATATTTT.